This T cell receptor (beta chain) was sequenced during a study of blood T cell repertoires in COVID-19. Study at large: Samples taken during acute and convalescent COVID-19 were collected in the United States, Italy and Spain. T cells, B-cell-depleted T cells, or PBMCs provided the cDNA or gDNA that served as material.

Germline values: CDR1 SGHVS, CDR2 FQNEAQ. V was cut by 5 bases and J by 0 bases, with 13 bases left in between. There are 16 residues in the CDR3. Original processing notes: Amplification of reference gene primers was used by the study to estimate nucleated cell counts. TCRdb keeps only in-frame clones here, not all; method: immunoSEQ multiplex PCR. V and J calls and clone size are as listed in that table; D and trimming were resolved from the DNA. The table has 120,000 to 150,000 clones, approximately 88% seen once; the top ten hold roughly 1%. The sample comprised peripheral blood. The sequence came from a woman between 45 and 65 years old with acute or convalescent COVID-19. The rearrangement uses TRBV7-8 and TRBJ2-2, with D hard to call. The CDR3 coding sequence is TGTGCCAGCAGCAGCGACTTAGGATCGAACACCGGGGAGCTGTTTTTT. Its translation: CASSSDLGSNTGELFF. The complete variable domain, with remaining parts taken from reference TRBV7-8 and TRBJ2-2, reads GAGVSQSPRYKVAKRGQDVALRCDPISGHVSLFWYQQALGQGPEFLTYFQNEAQLDKSGLPSDRFFAERPEGSVSTLKIQRTQQEDSAVYLCASSSDLGSNTGELFFGEGSRLTVL.